This T cell receptor beta chain was found in a study of shared clonotypes between healthy human individuals. Overall study: Donors were two women and three men aged 18 to 49. Overall study results and limits: There were few donors, and this limited the genetic and exposure-history diversity represented. The four-donor shared clonotypes exceeded non-shared clonotypes in generation probability, with non-shared ones scoring lower.

Comment on this clone: Its antigen is undetermined. Sequence at one end of the junction differs from germline and may be a read error.

CDR1 and CDR2 (germline): KGHSH, LQKENI. CDR3 size: 15 residues. Free of recent acute infections or vaccinations, the donors were healthy HIV-negative adults. Sequencing used immunoSEQ multiplex PCR; TCRdb keeps in-frame clones, though not all of them. The sample contains millions of clones, around nine tenths of which appear only once. Sample: naive CD4+ T cells sorted from blood. Subset meaning: CD45RA+ positively selected. The chain is built from TRBV18 and TRBJ1-4; 8 bases match TRBD1. The origin of this receptor is a man younger than 30 in good health. The CDR3 DNA reads as TGTGCCAGCTCCCCACAGGGGGGGATATTTGAAAAACTGTTTTTT. Residues: CASSPQGGIFEKLFF.